These 11 T cell receptor beta chains originate from one sample sequenced in a study of T cells after yellow fever vaccination. MiXCR, applied by TCRdb to the 5' RACE reads, yields one record per CDR3 protein. The top ten hold approximately 15% of the sample, which has approximately 610,000 distinct CDR3 sequences, around 16% seen once. The input for sequencing was PBMCs, taken around 5 days after the first yellow fever vaccination. The receptors were sampled from a man aged 18-30 years who received the YFV17D yellow fever vaccine.

This clonotype was counted a few times. The genes are TRBV4-3 and TRBJ1-6; D is perhaps TRBD1 (5 bases). Per the germline V gene, CDR1 is LGHNA and CDR2 is YSLEER. There are 15 residues in the CDR3. The CDR3 spells CATSQALSYNSPLHF. The CDR3 nucleotides are TGCGCAACCTCACAGGCGCTCTCCTATAATTCACCCCTCCACTTT.

The chain is built from TRBV7-3 and TRBJ2-5; 8 bases agree with TRBD2. Per the germline V gene, CDR1 is SGHTA and CDR2 is FQGTGA. The CDR3 runs to 17 residues. V trimming: 2 bases; J trimming: 4 bases; junction bases outside the gene matches: 12. CDR3 DNA: TGTGCCAGCAGCTTAGATGGCGGGGGGTCCCATAGAGAGACCCAGTACTTC. This codes for CASSLDGGGSHRETQYF.

The rearrangement joins TRBV11-1 to TRBJ1-6, with no clear D. There are 18 residues in the CDR3. Germline CDR1 SGHAT, CDR2 FQDESV (reference sequence). V lost 1 base to trimming and J lost 5 bases, with 18 bases between them. The CDR3 bases are TGTGCCAGCAGCTTAGGAGCAACGGGGAGAAGGGATAATTCACCCCTCCACTTT. It yields the protein CASSLGATGRRDNSPLHF.

The V gene is TRBV6-2 or TRBV6-3, the J gene TRBJ1-2; D is unresolved. This CDR3 has 13 amino acids. The germline gives CDR1 MNHEY, CDR2 SVGEGT. V was trimmed by 2 bases and J by 7 bases, leaving 11 bases between them. As DNA, the CDR3 is TGTGCCAGCAGTTACGCAGGACTAGGTGGCTACACCTTC. It translates to CASSYAGLGGYTF.

The J gene is TRBJ1-2, the V gene TRBV2, with TRBD1 as a possible D gene (6 bases). The germline V gene encodes CDR1 SNHLY and CDR2 FYNNEI. Deletions cut 4 bases from V and 3 bases from J, with 9 bases between. The CDR3 loop spans 13 amino acids. The CDR3 here is CASSAQGYYGYTF. The CDR3 DNA reads as TGTGCCAGCAGTGCCCAGGGGTACTATGGCTACACCTTC.

The chain is built from TRBV6-2 or TRBV6-3 and TRBJ2-5; 8 positions agree with TRBD2. The germline V gene encodes CDR1 MNHEY and CDR2 SVGEGT. This CDR3 comprises 15 residues. Germline trimming cut 6 bases from V and 4 bases from J; bases unmatched to any gene: 10. DNA of the CDR3: TGTGCCAGCAGCCCAGTCGGGGGGGCCTTAGAGACCCAGTACTTC. Translation: CASSPVGGALETQYF.

This clonotype has more than one count but fewer than ten. The chain recombines TRBV20-1 with TRBJ2-5; D not resolved. The CDR3 contains 13 residues. The ends were cut back, 5 bases at V and 4 bases at J, with 14 bases in the middle. Germline CDR1 is DFQATT and CDR2 is SNEGSKA (reference sequence). The CDR3 region is CSAPTTLRETQYF. The CDR3 bases are TGCAGTGCTCCCACAACCCTTCGAGAGACCCAGTACTTC.

The rearrangement joins TRBV7-9 to TRBJ1-2; the D is unclear. Germline V gives CDR1 SEHNR, CDR2 FQNEAQ (reference sequence). The CDR3 is 16 residues long. Trimming took off 5 bases at V and 4 bases at J, with 20 bases between the two ends. This CDR3 is CASSLNRLLPSYGYTF. The CDR3 DNA reads as TGTGCCAGCAGCCTCAACCGACTCCTCCCTAGCTATGGCTACACCTTC.

The chain links TRBV20-1 to TRBJ2-2; D is perhaps TRBD2 (6 bases). This CDR3 region has 14 residues. Germline CDR1 and CDR2: DFQATT and SNEGSKA (reference sequence). The ends were cut back, 6 bases at V and 1 base at J, with 12 bases in the middle. The CDR3 is CSATRGRNTGELFF. The CDR3 DNA follows: TGCAGTGCCACCCGGGGGAGGAACACCGGGGAGCTGTTTTTT.

This clonotype has only a few counts. The J gene is TRBJ2-7, the V gene TRBV7-9, with TRBD2 identical over 9 bases. The germline V gene encodes CDR1 SEHNR and CDR2 FQNEAQ (reference sequence). This CDR3 comprises 15 residues. Unmatched junction bases numbered 1, after V lost 1 base and J lost 0 bases. The CDR3 DNA reads as TGTGCCAGCAGCTTAGTGCGGGGGGGCTCCTACGAGCAGTACGTC. This sequence encodes CASSLVRGGSYEQYV.

The rearrangement links TRBV7-2 to TRBJ2-1; D unclear. The V gene lost 4 bases and the J gene lost 9 bases, with 13 bases spanning the gap. Germline loops: CDR1 SGHTA, CDR2 FQGNSA. There are 13 residues in the CDR3. The DNA for the CDR3 is TGTGCCAGCAGCTCAATTTCCGCGAGTGAGCAGTTCTTC. This gives the protein CASSSISASEQFF.